The present entry profiles one T cell receptor beta chain with its context. Its antigen is currently not known. No quality values exist for individual bases; no much larger clone is one base distant. The library was built by means of the immunoSEQ multiplex PCR assay. In TCRdb, the immuneACCESS table is reduced to in-frame sequences with V and J assigned. These tables do not hold every clone; where another copy was compared, an unresolved V gene accounts for under half, and the others remain unexplained. The sample records approximately 70,000 clones, over 85% of which are singletons. The ten most abundant clones make up 5% to 6.5% of the sample. The data derive from a study of control samples from healthy donors and cancer patients (dated by TCRdb to 2020 to 2021). The trim is 6 bases for V and 4 bases for J, with a gap of 19 bases between the germline ends. From a lookup of the germline V gene (reference sequence), CDR1 and CDR2 are LNHDA and SQIVND. Including the terminal cysteine and phenylalanine, the CDR3 comprises 16 residues. Only the CDR3 region is kept as DNA, spanning 48 bases read in frame from base 1.

The sequencing sample was made of PBMCs. This sequence was found in a man aged 60-69 years with colorectal cancer. In this chain, TRBV19 is recombined with TRBJ2-1; the D gene cannot be resolved beyond TRBD1 or TRBD2, each matching 5 bases. The base sequence is TGTGCCAGTAGCCTGAAACGGGACCGAGCTTACAATGAGCAGTTCTTC. Protein translation: CASSLKRDRAYNEQFF.